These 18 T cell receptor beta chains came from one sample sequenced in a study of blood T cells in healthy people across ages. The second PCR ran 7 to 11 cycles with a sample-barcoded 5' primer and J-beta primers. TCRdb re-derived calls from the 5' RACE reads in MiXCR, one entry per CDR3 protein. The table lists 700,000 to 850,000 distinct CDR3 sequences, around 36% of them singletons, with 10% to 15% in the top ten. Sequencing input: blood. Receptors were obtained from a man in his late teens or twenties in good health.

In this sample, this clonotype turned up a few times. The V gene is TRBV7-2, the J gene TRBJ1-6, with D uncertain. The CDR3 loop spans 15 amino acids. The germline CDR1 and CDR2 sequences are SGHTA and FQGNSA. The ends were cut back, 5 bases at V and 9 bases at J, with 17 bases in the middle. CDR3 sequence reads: CASSPGGYLISPLHF. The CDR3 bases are TGTGCCAGCAGCCCCGGCGGGTATTTAATTTCACCCCTCCACTTT.

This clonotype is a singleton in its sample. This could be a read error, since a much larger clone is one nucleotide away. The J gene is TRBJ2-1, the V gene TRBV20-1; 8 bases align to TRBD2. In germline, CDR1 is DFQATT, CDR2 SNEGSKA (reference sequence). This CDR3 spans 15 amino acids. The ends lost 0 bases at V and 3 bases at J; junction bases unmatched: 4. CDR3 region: CSARDRLAGYNEQFF. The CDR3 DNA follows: TGCAGTGCTAGAGATAGGCTAGCGGGCTACAATGAGCAGTTCTTC.

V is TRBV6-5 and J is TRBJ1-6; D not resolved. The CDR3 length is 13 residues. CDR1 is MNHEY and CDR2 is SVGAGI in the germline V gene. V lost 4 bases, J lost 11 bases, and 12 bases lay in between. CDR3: CASSSPGWAPLHF. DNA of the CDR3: TGTGCCAGCAGTTCCCCAGGATGGGCACCCCTCCACTTT.

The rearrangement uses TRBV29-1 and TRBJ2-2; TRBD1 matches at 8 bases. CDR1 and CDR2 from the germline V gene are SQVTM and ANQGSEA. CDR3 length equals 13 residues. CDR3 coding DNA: TGCCCATCGGACAGGGCGAACACCGGGGAGCTGTTTTTT. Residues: CPSDRANTGELFF.

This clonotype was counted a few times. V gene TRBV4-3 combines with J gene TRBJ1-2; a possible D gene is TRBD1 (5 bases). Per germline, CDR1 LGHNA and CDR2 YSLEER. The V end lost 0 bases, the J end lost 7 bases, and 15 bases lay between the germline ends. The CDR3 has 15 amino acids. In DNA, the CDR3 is TGCGCCAGCAGCCAAGATACGGGTACAGGAGGTGGCTACACCTTC. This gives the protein CASSQDTGTGGGYTF.

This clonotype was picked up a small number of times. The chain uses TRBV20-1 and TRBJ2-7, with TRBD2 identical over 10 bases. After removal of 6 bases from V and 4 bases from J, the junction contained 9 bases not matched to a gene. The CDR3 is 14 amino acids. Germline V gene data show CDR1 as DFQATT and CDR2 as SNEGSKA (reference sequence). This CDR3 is CSANSLAGDYEQYF. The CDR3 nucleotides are TGCAGTGCCAACTCCCTAGCGGGGGATTACGAGCAGTACTTC.

The chain's CDR3 is CASGEDRGAFF. The CDR3, as DNA: TGTGCTAGTGGTGAGGACAGGGGCGCTTTCTTT. The rearrangement uses TRBV12-5 and TRBJ1-1; 9 bases are a match to TRBD1. There are 11 residues in the CDR3. Germline V lookup: CDR1 LGHNT, CDR2 FRNRAP. With 5 bases clipped from V and 11 bases from J, the junction kept 3 bases outside the gene matches.

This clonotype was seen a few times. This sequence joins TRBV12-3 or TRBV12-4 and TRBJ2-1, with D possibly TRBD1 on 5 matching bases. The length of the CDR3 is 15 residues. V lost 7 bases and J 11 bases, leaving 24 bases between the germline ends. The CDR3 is CASTPVNGHGAKQFF. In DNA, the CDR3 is TGTGCCAGCACCCCTGTTAACGGTCATGGGGCTAAGCAGTTCTTC.

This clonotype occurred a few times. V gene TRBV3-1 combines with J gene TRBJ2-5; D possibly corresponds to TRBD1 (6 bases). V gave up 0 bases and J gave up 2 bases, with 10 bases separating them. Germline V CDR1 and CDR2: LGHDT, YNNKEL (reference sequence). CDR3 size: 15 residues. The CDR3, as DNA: TGTGCCAGCAGCCAAGAGGGGGCAGGTCAAGAGACCCAGTACTTC. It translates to CASSQEGAGQETQYF.

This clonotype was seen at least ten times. The CDR3 loop is CSVPGRSHKDTQYF. CDR3 DNA: TGCAGTGTTCCCGGCCGGTCTCACAAAGATACGCAGTATTTT. The chain combines TRBV20-1 with TRBJ2-3; D is undetermined. Trimming removed 7 bases at V and 5 bases at J, with 19 bases between. This CDR3 spans 14 amino acids. Germline CDR1 DFQATT, CDR2 SNEGSKA (reference sequence).

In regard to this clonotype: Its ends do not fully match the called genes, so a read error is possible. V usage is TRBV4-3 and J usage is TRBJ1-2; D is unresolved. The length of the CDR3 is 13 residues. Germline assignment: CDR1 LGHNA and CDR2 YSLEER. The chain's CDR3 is CASSQDRDYGHTF. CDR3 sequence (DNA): TGCGCCAGCAGCCAAGACAGAGACTATGGCCACACCTTC.

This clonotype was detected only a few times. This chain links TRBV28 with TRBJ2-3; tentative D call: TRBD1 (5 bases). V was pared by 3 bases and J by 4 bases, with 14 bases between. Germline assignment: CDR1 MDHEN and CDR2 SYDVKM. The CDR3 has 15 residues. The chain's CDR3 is CASSLVQGGADTQYF. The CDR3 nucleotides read TGTGCCAGCAGTTTGGTCCAGGGTGGGGCAGATACGCAGTATTTT.

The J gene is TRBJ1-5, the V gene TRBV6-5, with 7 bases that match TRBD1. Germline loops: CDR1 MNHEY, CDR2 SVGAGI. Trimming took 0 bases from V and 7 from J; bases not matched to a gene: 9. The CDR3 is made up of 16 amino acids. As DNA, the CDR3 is TGTGCCAGCAGTTACTCGAGAGGGGGCGATGGGCAGCCCCAGCATTTT. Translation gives CASSYSRGGDGQPQHF.

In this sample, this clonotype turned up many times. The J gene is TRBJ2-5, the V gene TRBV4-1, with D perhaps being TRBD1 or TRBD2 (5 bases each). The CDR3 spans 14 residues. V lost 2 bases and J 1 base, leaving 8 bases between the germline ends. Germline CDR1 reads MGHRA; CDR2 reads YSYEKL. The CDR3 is CASSQRDGQETQYF. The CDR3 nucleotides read TGCGCCAGCAGCCAAAGGGACGGCCAAGAGACCCAGTACTTC.

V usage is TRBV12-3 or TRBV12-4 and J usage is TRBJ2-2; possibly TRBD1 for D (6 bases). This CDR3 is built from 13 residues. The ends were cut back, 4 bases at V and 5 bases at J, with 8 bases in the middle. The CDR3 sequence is CASSSQGTGELFF. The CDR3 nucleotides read TGTGCCAGCAGTTCACAGGGAACCGGGGAGCTGTTTTTT.

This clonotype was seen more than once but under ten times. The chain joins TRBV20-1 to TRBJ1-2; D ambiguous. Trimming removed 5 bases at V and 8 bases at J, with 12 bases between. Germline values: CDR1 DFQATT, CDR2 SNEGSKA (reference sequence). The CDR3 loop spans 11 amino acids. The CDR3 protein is CSAQGNMGYTF. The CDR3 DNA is TGCAGTGCTCAAGGGAACATGGGCTACACCTTC.

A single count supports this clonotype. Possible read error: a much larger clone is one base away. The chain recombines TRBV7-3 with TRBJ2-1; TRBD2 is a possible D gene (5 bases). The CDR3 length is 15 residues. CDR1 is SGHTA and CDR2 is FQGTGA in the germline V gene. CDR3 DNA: TGTGCCAGCAGCTTAGGACTGAGCTCCTACAAGGAGCAGTTCTTC. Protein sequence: CASSLGLSSYKEQFF. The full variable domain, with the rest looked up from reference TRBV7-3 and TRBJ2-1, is GAGVSQTPSNKVTEKGKYVELRCDPISGHTALYWYRQSLGQGPEFLIYFQGTGAADDSGLPNDRFFAVRPEGSVSTLKIQRTERGDSAVYLCASSLGLSSYKEQFFGPGTRLTVL.

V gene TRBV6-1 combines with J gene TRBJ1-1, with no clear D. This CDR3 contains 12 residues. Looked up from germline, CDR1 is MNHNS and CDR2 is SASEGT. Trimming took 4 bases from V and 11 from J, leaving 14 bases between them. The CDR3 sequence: CASSVAGKQAFF. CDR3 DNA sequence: TGTGCCAGCAGTGTGGCGGGAAAGCAGGCTTTCTTT.